This T cell receptor (beta chain) was captured by sequencing in a study of T cell responses to AZD1222 COVID-19 vaccine. Study-wide results and limits: The donor group comprised mostly white British people and more females; the analysis possibly underestimated clonal diversity. CD4 TCRs associated with vaccination spanned spike, dominating at 160-218 and 743-854.

Assay used: immunoSEQ multiplex PCR; TCRdb lists only in-frame clones, some missing. Among 94,000 or so clones listed, roughly nine tenths were seen once. Germline V gene lookup returns CDR1 SGHRS and CDR2 YFSETQ. The V end was cut by 1 base, the J end by 0 bases, with 10 bases between. This CDR3 comprises 15 residues. On this clone: Its matching antigen is unknown.

Sequences were derived from peripheral blood, sampled on day 0 of AZD1222 vaccination. This sequence originates from an adult in good health. The rearrangement links TRBV5-1 to TRBJ1-1; maybe TRBD1 (5 bases). Here the CDR3 DNA reads TGCGCCAGCAGCTTGAGGTCAGGGATGAACACTGAAGCTTTCTTT. Its protein product is CASSLRSGMNTEAFF.